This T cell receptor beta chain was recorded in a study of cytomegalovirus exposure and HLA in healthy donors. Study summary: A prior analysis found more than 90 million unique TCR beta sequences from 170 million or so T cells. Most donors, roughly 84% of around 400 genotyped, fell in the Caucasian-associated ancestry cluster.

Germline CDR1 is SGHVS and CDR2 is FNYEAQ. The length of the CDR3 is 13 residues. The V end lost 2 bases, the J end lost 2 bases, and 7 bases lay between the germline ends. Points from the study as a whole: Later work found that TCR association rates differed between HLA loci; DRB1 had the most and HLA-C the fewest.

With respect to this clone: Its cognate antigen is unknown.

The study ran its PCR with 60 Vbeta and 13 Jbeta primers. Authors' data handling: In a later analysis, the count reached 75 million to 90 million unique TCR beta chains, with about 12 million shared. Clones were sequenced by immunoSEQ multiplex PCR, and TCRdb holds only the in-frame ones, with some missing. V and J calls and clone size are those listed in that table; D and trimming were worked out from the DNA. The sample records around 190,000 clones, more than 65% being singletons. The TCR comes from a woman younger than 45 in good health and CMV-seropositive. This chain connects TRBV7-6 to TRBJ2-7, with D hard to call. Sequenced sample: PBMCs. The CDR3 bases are TGTGCCAGCAGCTTAAACTACGCCTACGAGCAGTACTTC. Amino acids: CASSLNYAYEQYF.